This T cell receptor beta chain was captured by sequencing in a study of Graves' ophthalmopathy and Graves' hyperthyroidism. Study-wide results and caveats: Appearing in blood as well were most expanded thyroid clonotypes above 0.001 frequency.

The authors amplified TCR beta CDR3 regions from RNA transcripts. Scientists carried out first-round RT-PCR using HTBI primers and then a second-round multiplex PCR. MiXCR was run by TCRdb on the multiplex PCR reads, yielding one entry per CDR3 protein. Of hundreds of thousands of distinct CDR3 sequences listed, 40% to 50% were seen once; the top ten hold roughly 50%. As concerns this clonotype: Its antigen is unknown. One end of the junction is discordant with germline, which a read error may explain.

Germline V gene data show CDR1 as ENHRY and CDR2 as SYGVKD. The CDR3 has 13 residues. This TCR came from an adult man with Graves' ophthalmopathy. The rearrangement uses TRBV10-3 and TRBJ2-7; TRBD1 is a possible D gene (5 bases). Sequenced material: peripheral blood. The CDR3 sequence: CASSFGRVEEQYF. The CDR3 DNA reads TGTGCCAGCAGTTTCGGCAGGGTCGAGGAGCAGTACTTC.